This is a list of T cell receptor beta chains from one sample in a study of blood T cell repertoires in COVID-19. The data were produced by immunoSEQ multiplex PCR, yet TCRdb's version contains in-frame clones alone and is incomplete. The table lists approximately 210,000 clones, about 90% of them singletons. The source material was peripheral blood. These receptor sequences come from a man between 35 and 55 years old with active or convalescent COVID-19. Both conserved end residues are part of each CDR3. A D gene is named only where the DNA matches it firmly. Size values are once, few and many counts, or a class for expanded clones, and some rows have none.

V,D,size,J,CDR3,DNA
TRBV2,.,.,TRBJ2-6,CASSDSGGANVLTF,TGTGCCAGCAGTGATTCGGGTGGGGCCAACGTCCTGACTTTC
TRBV27,.,.,TRBJ1-2,CASSLFPGTNYGYTF,TGTGCCAGCAGTTTATTTCCAGGCACTAACTATGGCTACACCTTC
TRBV28,TRBD1,.,TRBJ2-5,CASSFSWTGLQETQYF,TGTGCCAGCAGTTTCTCCTGGACAGGGCTTCAAGAGACCCAGTACTTC
TRBV18,TRBD1,few,TRBJ2-7,CASSPEGTGLYEQYF,TGTGCCAGCTCACCCGAAGGGACAGGCCTCTACGAGCAGTACTTC
TRBV7-8,.,.,TRBJ1-3,CASSPGGPHSGNTIYF,TGTGCCAGCAGCCCCGGCGGGCCTCATTCTGGAAACACCATATATTTT
TRBV9,TRBD1,few,TRBJ1-6,CASSLGQGGNNSPLHF,TGTGCCAGCAGCCTCGGACAGGGAGGCAATAATTCACCCCTCCACTTT
TRBV9,TRBD1,.,TRBJ1-2,CASSETGGSYGYTF,TGTGCCAGCAGCGAGACAGGGGGCAGCTATGGCTACACCTTC
TRBV5-1,TRBD1,.,TRBJ2-1,CASSRTGGWVDEQFF,TGCGCCAGCAGCCGGACAGGGGGCTGGGTGGATGAGCAGTTCTTC
TRBV19,TRBD2,.,TRBJ2-1,CASSIRASAGYYNEQFF,TGTGCCAGTAGTATCCGGGCATCAGCGGGATATTACAATGAGCAGTTCTTC
TRBV27,TRBD2,.,TRBJ2-5,CASSLLYGLAGGYQETQYF,TGTGCCAGCAGTTTACTTTACGGACTAGCGGGAGGTTACCAAGAGACCCAGTACTTC
TRBV27,.,.,TRBJ2-5,CASRSLSSTETQYF,TGTGCCAGCAGATCCTTATCTAGTACAGAGACCCAGTACTTC
TRBV6-5,.,.,TRBJ1-5,CASSQNRDDQPQHF,TGTGCCAGCAGTCAGAACAGGGACGATCAGCCCCAGCATTTT
TRBV7-9,.,few,TRBJ1-6,CASSPWEGSSPLHF,TGTGCCAGCAGCCCCTGGGAGGGAAGCTCACCCCTCCACTTT
TRBV19,TRBD1,.,TRBJ1-1,CASSRDRERVEAFF,TGTGCCAGTAGTAGAGACAGGGAAAGGGTTGAAGCTTTCTTT
TRBV6-1,.,.,TRBJ1-5,CASSEANSNQPQHF,TGTGCCAGCAGTGAGGCAAATAGCAATCAGCCCCAGCATTTT